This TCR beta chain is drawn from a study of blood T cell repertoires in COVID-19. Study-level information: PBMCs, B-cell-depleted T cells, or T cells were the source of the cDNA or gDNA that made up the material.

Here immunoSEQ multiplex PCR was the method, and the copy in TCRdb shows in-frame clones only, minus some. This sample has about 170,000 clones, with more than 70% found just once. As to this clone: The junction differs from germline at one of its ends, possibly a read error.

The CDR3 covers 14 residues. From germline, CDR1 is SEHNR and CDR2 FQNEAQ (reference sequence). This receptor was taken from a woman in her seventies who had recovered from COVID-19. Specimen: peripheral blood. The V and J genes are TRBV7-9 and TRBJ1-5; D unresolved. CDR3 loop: CASSFSGSNQAQHF. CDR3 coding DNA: TGTGCCAGCAGCTTTTCGGGGAGCAATCAGGCCCAGCATTTT.